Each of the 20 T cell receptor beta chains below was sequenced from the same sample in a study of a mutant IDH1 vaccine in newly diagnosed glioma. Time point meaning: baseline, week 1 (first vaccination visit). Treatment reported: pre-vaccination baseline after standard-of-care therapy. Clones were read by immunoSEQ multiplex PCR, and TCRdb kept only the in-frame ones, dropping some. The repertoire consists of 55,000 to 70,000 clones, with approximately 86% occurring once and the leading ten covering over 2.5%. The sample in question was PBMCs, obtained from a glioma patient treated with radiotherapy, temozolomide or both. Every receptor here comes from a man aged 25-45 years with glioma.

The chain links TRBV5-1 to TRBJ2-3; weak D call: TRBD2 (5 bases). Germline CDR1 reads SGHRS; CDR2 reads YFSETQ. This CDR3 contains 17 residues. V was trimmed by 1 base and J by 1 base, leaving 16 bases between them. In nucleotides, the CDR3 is TGCGCCAGCAGCTTGTCGCCGTCGGCGGGCCGCACAGATACGCAGTATTTT. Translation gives CASSLSPSAGRTDTQYF.

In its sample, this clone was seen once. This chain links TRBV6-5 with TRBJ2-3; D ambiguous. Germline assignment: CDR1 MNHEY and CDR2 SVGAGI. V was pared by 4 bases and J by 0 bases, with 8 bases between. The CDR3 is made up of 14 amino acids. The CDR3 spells CASSLASSTDTQYF. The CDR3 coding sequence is TGTGCCAGCAGTTTGGCTTCTAGCACAGATACGCAGTATTTT.

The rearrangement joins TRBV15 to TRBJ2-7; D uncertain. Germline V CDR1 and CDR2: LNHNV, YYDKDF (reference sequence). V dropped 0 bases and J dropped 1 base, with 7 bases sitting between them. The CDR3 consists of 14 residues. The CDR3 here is CATSREGGSYEQYF. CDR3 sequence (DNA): TGTGCCACCAGCAGAGAGGGCGGATCCTACGAGCAGTACTTC.

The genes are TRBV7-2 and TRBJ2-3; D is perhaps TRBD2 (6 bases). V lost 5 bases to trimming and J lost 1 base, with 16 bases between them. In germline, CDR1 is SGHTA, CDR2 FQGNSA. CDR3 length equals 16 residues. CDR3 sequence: CASSRGVNQRTDTQYF. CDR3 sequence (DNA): TGTGCCAGCAGCCGCGGGGTGAACCAACGCACAGATACGCAGTATTTT.

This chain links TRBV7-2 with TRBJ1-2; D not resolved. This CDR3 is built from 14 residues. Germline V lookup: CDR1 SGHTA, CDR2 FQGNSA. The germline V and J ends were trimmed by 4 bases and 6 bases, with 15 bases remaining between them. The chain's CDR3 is CASSSIRRTDGYTF. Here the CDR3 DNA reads TGTGCCAGCAGCTCCATAAGACGGACGGATGGCTACACCTTC.

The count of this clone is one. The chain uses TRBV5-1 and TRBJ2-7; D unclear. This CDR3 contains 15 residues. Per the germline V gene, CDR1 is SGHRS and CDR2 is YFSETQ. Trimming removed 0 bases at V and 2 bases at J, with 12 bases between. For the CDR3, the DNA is TGCGCCAGCAGCTTGGGACAAGGCCTCACCTACGAGCAGTACTTC. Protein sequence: CASSLGQGLTYEQYF.

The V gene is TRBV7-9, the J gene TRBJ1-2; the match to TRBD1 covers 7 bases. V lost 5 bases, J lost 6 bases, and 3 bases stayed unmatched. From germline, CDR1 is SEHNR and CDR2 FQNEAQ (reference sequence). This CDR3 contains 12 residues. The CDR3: CASSRQGDGYTF. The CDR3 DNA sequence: TGTGCCAGCAGCAGACAGGGAGATGGCTACACCTTC.

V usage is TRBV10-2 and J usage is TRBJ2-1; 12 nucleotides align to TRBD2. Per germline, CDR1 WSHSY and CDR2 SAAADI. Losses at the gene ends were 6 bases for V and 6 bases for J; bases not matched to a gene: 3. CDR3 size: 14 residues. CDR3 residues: CASSTGLAGNEQFF. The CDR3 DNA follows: TGCGCCAGCAGCACGGGACTAGCGGGCAATGAGCAGTTCTTC.

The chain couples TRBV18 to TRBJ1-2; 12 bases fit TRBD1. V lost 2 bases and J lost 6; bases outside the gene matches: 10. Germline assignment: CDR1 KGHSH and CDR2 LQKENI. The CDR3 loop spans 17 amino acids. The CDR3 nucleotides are TGTGCCAGCTCACCAATCGTCGGGACAGGGGGCGTGAATGGCTACACCTTC. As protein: CASSPIVGTGGVNGYTF.

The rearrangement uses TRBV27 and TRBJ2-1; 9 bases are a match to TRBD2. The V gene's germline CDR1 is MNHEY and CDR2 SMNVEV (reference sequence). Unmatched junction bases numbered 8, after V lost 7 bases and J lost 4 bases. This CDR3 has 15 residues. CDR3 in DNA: TGTGCCAGCAACGCTCGACTAGCGGCATACAATGAGCAGTTCTTC. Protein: CASNARLAAYNEQFF.

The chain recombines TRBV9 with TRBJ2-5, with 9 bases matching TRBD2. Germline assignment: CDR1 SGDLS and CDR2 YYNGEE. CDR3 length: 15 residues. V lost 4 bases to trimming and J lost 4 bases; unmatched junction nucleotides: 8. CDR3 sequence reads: CASSTLAGQRETQYF. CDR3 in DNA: TGTGCCAGCAGCACTCTAGCGGGGCAGCGAGAGACCCAGTACTTC.

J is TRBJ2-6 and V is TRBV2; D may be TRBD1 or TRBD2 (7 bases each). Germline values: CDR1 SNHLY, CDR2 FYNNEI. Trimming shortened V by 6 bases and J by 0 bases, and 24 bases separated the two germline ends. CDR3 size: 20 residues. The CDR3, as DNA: TGTGCCAGCAGGACTGCGTCAGGGGGGGGCTTGGGCTCTGGGGCCAACGTCCTGACTTTC. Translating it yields CASRTASGGGLGSGANVLTF.

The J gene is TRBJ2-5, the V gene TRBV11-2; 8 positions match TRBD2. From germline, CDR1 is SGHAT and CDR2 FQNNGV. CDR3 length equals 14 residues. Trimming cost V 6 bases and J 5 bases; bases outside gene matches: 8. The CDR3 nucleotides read TGTGCCAGCAGTAAGACGGGGGGGCGGGAGACCCAGTACTTC. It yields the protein CASSKTGGRETQYF.

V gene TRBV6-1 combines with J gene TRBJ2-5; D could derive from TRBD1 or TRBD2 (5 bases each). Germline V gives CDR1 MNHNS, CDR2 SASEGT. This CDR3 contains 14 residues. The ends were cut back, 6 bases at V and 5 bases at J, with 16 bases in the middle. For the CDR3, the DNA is TGTGCCAGCAGGCCGGGGACGCTGGGGGAGACCCAGTACTTC. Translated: CASRPGTLGETQYF.

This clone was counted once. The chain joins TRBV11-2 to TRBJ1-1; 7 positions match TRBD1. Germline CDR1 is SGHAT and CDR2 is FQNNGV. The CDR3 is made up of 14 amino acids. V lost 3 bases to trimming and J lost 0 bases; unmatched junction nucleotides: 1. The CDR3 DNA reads TGTGCCAGCAGCTTGGGGACAGTGAACACTGAAGCTTTCTTT. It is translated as CASSLGTVNTEAFF.

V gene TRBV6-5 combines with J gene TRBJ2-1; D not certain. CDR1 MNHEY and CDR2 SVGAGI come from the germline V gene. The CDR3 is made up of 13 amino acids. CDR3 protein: CACIDILHNEQFF. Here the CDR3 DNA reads TGTGCATGCATAGATATACTCCACAATGAGCAGTTCTTC.

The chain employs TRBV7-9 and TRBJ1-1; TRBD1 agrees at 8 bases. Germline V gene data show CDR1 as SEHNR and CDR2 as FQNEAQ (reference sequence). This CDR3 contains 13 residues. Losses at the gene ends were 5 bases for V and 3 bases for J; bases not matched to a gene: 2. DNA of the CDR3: TGTGCCAGCAGCGCGACAGGGGACACTGAAGCTTTCTTT. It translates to CASSATGDTEAFF.

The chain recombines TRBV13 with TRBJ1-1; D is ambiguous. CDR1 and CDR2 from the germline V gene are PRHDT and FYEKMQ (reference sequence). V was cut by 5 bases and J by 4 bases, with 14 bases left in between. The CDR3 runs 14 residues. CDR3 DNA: TGTGCCAGCAGCGGAGCCCCGGGTGCCACTGAAGCTTTCTTT. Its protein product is CASSGAPGATEAFF.

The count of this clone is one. CDR3 bases: TGTGCCAGCAGCTTGGGTGATTCACCCCTCCACTTT. This sequence encodes CASSLGDSPLHF. J is TRBJ1-6 and V is TRBV5-4; D unresolved. The CDR3 runs 12 residues. The germline V gene encodes CDR1 SGHNT and CDR2 YYREEE (reference sequence). The germline V and J ends were trimmed by 0 bases and 8 bases, with 3 bases remaining between them.

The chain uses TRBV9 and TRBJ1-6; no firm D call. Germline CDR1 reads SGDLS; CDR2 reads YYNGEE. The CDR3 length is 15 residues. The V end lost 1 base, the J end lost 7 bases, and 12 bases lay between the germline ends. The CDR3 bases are TGTGCCAGCAGCGTAAGACCGGACGAAAATTCACCCCTCCACTTT. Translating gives CASSVRPDENSPLHF.